The 22 T cell receptor beta chains given below trace back to one sample, sequenced in a study of Graves' ophthalmopathy and Graves' hyperthyroidism. RNA transcripts served as template for amplifying TCR beta CDR3 sequences. HTBI primers were used in a first-round RT-PCR, which preceded a second-round multiplex PCR. Via MiXCR, TCRdb re-called the multiplex PCR reads, giving one row per CDR3 protein. The sample lists 500,000 to 600,000 distinct CDR3 sequences, under 45% occurring once. Sequenced material: peripheral blood or thyroid tissue (not recorded which). The receptors were sampled from an adult man with Graves' hyperthyroidism.

This clonotype has just a few counts. The CDR3 DNA reads as TGTGCCAGCTCACCAAGACAGTCTGGAAACACCATATATTTT. This gives the protein CASSPRQSGNTIYF. The rearrangement joins TRBV18 to TRBJ1-3, with D perhaps TRBD1 (5 bases). The germline gives CDR1 KGHSH, CDR2 LQKENI. V dropped 2 bases and J dropped 1 base, with 6 bases sitting between them. CDR3 length equals 14 residues.

The sample holds many counts of this clonotype. The gene calls are TRBV20-1 and TRBJ1-6; 9 bases map to TRBD1. The CDR3 has 14 amino acids. CDR1 and CDR2 from the germline V gene are DFQATT and SNEGSKA (reference sequence). V shed 4 bases and J 4 bases; nucleotides not matched to a gene: 2. CDR3 DNA: TGCAGTGCTACGGACAGGGGATATAATTCACCCCTCCACTTT. Translating gives CSATDRGYNSPLHF.

The V call is TRBV7-8, the J call TRBJ1-5; D is perhaps TRBD1 (6 bases). Trimming pared 4 bases from V and 11 bases from J, leaving 27 bases between. Germline V gene sequence: CDR1 SGHVS, CDR2 FQNEAQ. The CDR3 totals 17 residues. Here the CDR3 reads CASSSGIGGGQGETQHF. As DNA, the CDR3 is TGTGCCAGCAGCTCCGGGATCGGTGGGGGGCAAGGAGAGACCCAGCATTTT.

This clonotype was observed a few times. The V gene is TRBV20-1, the J gene TRBJ2-3; 7 bases align to TRBD2. Per germline, CDR1 DFQATT and CDR2 SNEGSKA (reference sequence). V lost 0 bases and J lost 2; bases outside the gene matches: 5. The CDR3 is 15 amino acids. Here the CDR3 reads CSARDVGGDTDTQYF. CDR3 DNA: TGCAGTGCTAGAGATGTGGGGGGGGACACAGATACGCAGTATTTT.

This sequence joins TRBV2 and TRBJ1-1; D ambiguous. Germline assignment: CDR1 SNHLY and CDR2 FYNNEI. The CDR3 contains 13 residues. Trimming left V 3 bases short and J 5 bases short, with 10 bases between. CDR3: CASSEVRITEAFF. The DNA of the CDR3 is TGTGCCAGCAGTGAGGTCAGAATAACTGAAGCTTTCTTT.

This clonotype was seen repeatedly, ten times or more. The chain has TRBV20-1 and TRBJ2-7; D is possibly TRBD2 (6 bases). Germline CDR1 and CDR2: DFQATT and SNEGSKA (reference sequence). Trimming removed 0 bases from V and 1 base from J, with 10 bases in between. The CDR3 length is 14 residues. The CDR3 region has the DNA TGCAGTGCTAGAGATCTAGCGCGATCCTACGAGCAGTACTTC. This gives the protein CSARDLARSYEQYF.

A word on this clonotype: A much larger clone differs by one base, so this may be a read error. Because the CDR3 is missing its conserved closing phenylalanine or tryptophan, this is likely a read error. The V call is TRBV6-6, the J call TRBJ1-5; D ambiguous. V shed 5 bases and J shed 5 bases, with 10 bases lying between them. Germline V gene lookup returns CDR1 MNHNY and CDR2 SVGAGI (reference sequence). The CDR3 extends over 13 amino acids. CDR3 loop: CASSEAFYQPQHL. Here the CDR3 DNA reads TGTGCCAGCAGTGAAGCGTTCTATCAGCCCCAGCATCTT.

This chain joins TRBV18 and TRBJ2-5; D is perhaps TRBD1 (5 bases). Trimming took off 2 bases at V and 3 bases at J, with 7 bases between the two ends. The CDR3 extends over 13 amino acids. Per germline, CDR1 KGHSH and CDR2 LQKENI. The CDR3: CASSPSGKETQYF. CDR3 coding DNA: TGTGCCAGCTCACCATCAGGGAAAGAGACCCAGTACTTC.

The chain employs TRBV29-1 and TRBJ2-2; 7 nucleotides line up with TRBD1. The CDR3 covers 15 residues. The V gene's germline CDR1 is SQVTM and CDR2 ANQGSEA. Losses at the gene ends were 4 bases for V and 2 bases for J; bases not matched to a gene: 7. CDR3 region: CSVAGWDRNTGELFF. The CDR3 bases are TGCAGCGTTGCCGGGTGGGACAGAAACACCGGGGAGCTGTTTTTT.

In this sample, this clonotype turned up a few times. One end of the junction varies from germline; a read error may be responsible. The chain carries TRBV7-7 and TRBJ1-1; D not certain. The V gene's germline CDR1 is SSHAT and CDR2 FNYEAQ (reference sequence). The CDR3 extends over 14 amino acids. CDR3 protein: CASSPTSGSDEQFF. The DNA of the CDR3 is TGTGCTAGCAGCCCGACTAGCGGGAGCGATGAGCAGTTCTTT.

The gene calls are TRBV2 and TRBJ2-3; D not certain. The CDR3 spans 15 residues. V lost 4 bases and J lost 6, with 17 bases in between. Germline V CDR1 and CDR2: SNHLY, FYNNEI. CDR3 region: CASSALGGEADTQYF. CDR3 DNA sequence: TGTGCCAGCAGTGCTCTGGGTGGAGAGGCGGATACGCAGTATTTT.

The sample holds one count of this clonotype. The V gene is TRBV29-1, the J gene TRBJ1-2; D gene uncertain. CDR1 and CDR2 (germline): SQVTM, ANQGSEA. The CDR3 runs to 13 residues. The ends were cut back, 8 bases at V and 3 bases at J, with 16 bases in the middle. CDR3 residues: CSLAPSPDYGYTF. The CDR3 bases are TGCAGCTTGGCTCCGTCCCCCGACTATGGCTACACCTTC.

The chain joins TRBV10-3 to TRBJ1-1, with D perhaps TRBD1 (5 bases). The CDR3 is 11 amino acids. Germline loops: CDR1 ENHRY, CDR2 SYGVKD. V was trimmed by 3 bases and J by 13 bases, leaving 12 bases between them. CDR3 nucleotide sequence: TGTGCCATCAGTGAAGTACAGGCAGATTTCTTT. It yields the protein CAISEVQADFF.

Note on this clonotype: One end of the junction varies from germline; a read error may be responsible. This chain joins TRBV2 and TRBJ1-2, with D tentatively TRBD1 (6 bases). Germline CDR1 is SNHLY and CDR2 is FYNNEI. The CDR3 is 11 residues long. The CDR3 DNA sequence: TGTGTCAGCCGGGGGACACACGGCTACACCTTC. Amino acid sequence: CVSRGTHGYTF.

This clonotype has at least ten counts. This chain uses TRBV9 with TRBJ1-2; possible D gene TRBD1, 6 bases. The CDR3 has 14 amino acids. Trimming removed 3 bases at V and 7 bases at J, with 16 bases between. Per germline, CDR1 SGDLS and CDR2 YYNGEE. The CDR3 here is CASSEGYRESGYTF. The CDR3 coding sequence is TGTGCCAGCAGCGAGGGGTACAGGGAGTCTGGCTACACCTTC.

This clonotype was observed at least ten times. The genes are TRBV2 and TRBJ1-1; TRBD1 agrees at 9 bases. This CDR3 region has 15 residues. After removal of 6 bases from V and 6 bases from J, the junction contained 11 bases not matched to a gene. Germline CDR1 SNHLY, CDR2 FYNNEI. The DNA for the CDR3 is TGTGCCAGCAGAGTAACAGGGGGCAATCTGGCTGAAGCTTTCTTT. It codes for CASRVTGGNLAEAFF.

This sequence joins TRBV6-5 and TRBJ1-3; D is unclear. Trimming pared 10 bases from V and 0 bases from J, leaving 13 bases between. The CDR3 contains 14 residues. The germline CDR1 and CDR2 sequences are MNHEY and SVGAGI. Written as DNA, the CDR3 is TGTGCCAACAAGCCTTCCCTCTCTGGAAACACCATATATTTT. Translating it yields CANKPSLSGNTIYF.

V gene TRBV7-3 combines with J gene TRBJ2-2; a weak D match, TRBD1 (6 bases). The CDR3 spans 17 residues. Germline V lookup: CDR1 SGHTA, CDR2 FQGTGA. With 5 bases removed from V and 1 base from J, the gap between germline ends came to 17 bases. CDR3 sequence (DNA): TGTGCCAGCAGCGATGGACCCGGGACATGGAACACCGGGGAGCTGTTTTTT. Protein product: CASSDGPGTWNTGELFF. Full variable domain (missing parts from reference TRBV7-3 and TRBJ2-2): GAGVSQTPSNKVTEKGKYVELRCDPISGHTALYWYRQSLGQGPEFLIYFQGTGAADDSGLPNDRFFAVRPEGSVSTLKIQRTERGDSAVYLCASSDGPGTWNTGELFFGEGSRLTVL.

This clonotype appeared a single time. A read error may be the cause here, since a much bigger clone is one base away. This chain uses TRBV12-3 or TRBV12-4 with TRBJ2-5, with 9 bases fitting TRBD1. The CDR3 has 14 residues. The CDR3 loop reads CVSSSGTGTATQYF. CDR3 bases: TGTGTCAGCAGCTCCGGGACAGGGACTGCGACCCAGTACTTC.

The chain uses TRBV29-1 and TRBJ2-3; a weak D match, TRBD2 (6 bases). CDR3 length: 15 amino acids. Germline loops: CDR1 SQVTM, CDR2 ANQGSEA. With 5 bases removed from V and 0 bases from J, the gap between germline ends came to 15 bases. CDR3 loop: CSVLASDVSTDTQYF. CDR3 sequence (DNA): TGCAGCGTTCTGGCTAGCGACGTTAGCACAGATACGCAGTATTTT.

This clonotype was found many times. The chain joins TRBV6-1 to TRBJ2-5; D remains unclear. The germline gives CDR1 MNHNS, CDR2 SASEGT. V lost 1 base, J lost 1 base, and 10 bases lay in between. The CDR3 is 15 amino acids. The CDR3 sequence is CASSEGGTAQETQYF. CDR3 bases: TGTGCCAGCAGTGAAGGTGGTACAGCCCAAGAGACCCAGTACTTC.

Many counts were recorded for this clonotype. The chain has TRBV7-9 and TRBJ1-5; the D gene is possibly TRBD1 (6 bases). Germline-derived CDR1 and CDR2 are SEHNR and FQNEAQ (reference sequence). V was shortened by 1 base and J by 4 bases, with 14 bases between the two germline ends. This CDR3 comprises 16 residues. CDR3: CASSLETGTTNQPQHF. CDR3 DNA sequence: TGTGCCAGCAGCTTAGAAACCGGGACAACAAATCAGCCCCAGCATTTT.